This T cell receptor beta chain was retrieved from a study of sequential checkpoint blockade in melanoma. Treatment reported: randomized to nivolumab then ipilimumab (arm A) or the reverse (arm B). Live CD3+CD8+ CD19− CD56− cells were sorted from PBMCs. TCRdb's table, derived via immunoSEQ multiplex PCR, lists solely in-frame clones and lacks some. Of about 11,000 clones listed, about 78% are singletons. Germline V lookup: CDR1 SGHDT, CDR2 YYEEEE. Trimming cost V 4 bases and J 4 bases; bases outside gene matches: 10. The CDR3 is made up of 16 amino acids. The sample was CD8+ T cells sorted from blood (inferred from file names), taken from a patient given nivolumab and ipilimumab in sequence. The rearrangement links TRBV5-6 to TRBJ1-3, with 8 nucleotides matching TRBD1. The TCR was taken from a human donor with melanoma. CDR3 nucleotides: TGTGCCAGCAGCATTGACAGGGGCGCAAGAGGAAACACCATATATTTT. It encodes CASSIDRGARGNTIYF.